A selection of T cell receptor beta chains follows, all from one sample in a study of regulatory T cells in long-lasting Graves disease. TCRdb processed the multiplex PCR reads anew with MiXCR; each CDR3 protein has one entry. The table lists 350,000 to 400,000 distinct CDR3 sequences, roughly 15% of them singletons. This sample comprised peripheral blood mononuclear cells (PBMCs), obtained at new diagnosis, from a patient treated with antithyroid drugs. These receptor sequences come from a female donor with Graves disease. The CDR3 runs from the conserved cysteine through the conserved F or W. Fields, in order: clone size, V gene, D gene, J gene, CDR3 DNA, CDR3 protein. A D gene is named only where the DNA matches it firmly. Rows may omit the clone size; those that give it use once, few, many or a size class.

clone_size: many; v_call: TRBV7-3; d_call: TRBD1; j_call: TRBJ2-1; cdr3_nt: TGTGCCAGCAGCTTAACCCCGGGGACAGGGGATGAGCAGTTCTTC; cdr3_aa: CASSLTPGTGDEQFF
clone_size: .; v_call: TRBV4-1; d_call: .; j_call: TRBJ2-2; cdr3_nt: TGCGCCAGCAGCCAAGAGGAAGGACTGGCCGGGGAGCTGTTTTTT; cdr3_aa: CASSQEEGLAGELFF
clone_size: many; v_call: TRBV20-1; d_call: .; j_call: TRBJ1-3; cdr3_nt: TGCAGTGCTAGCCTGCTACACTCTGGAAACACCATATATTTT; cdr3_aa: CSASLLHSGNTIYF
clone_size: many; v_call: TRBV6-1; d_call: .; j_call: TRBJ1-1; cdr3_nt: TGTGCCAGCGGGAGGATTGACGGACTAGCCACTGAAGCTTTCTTT; cdr3_aa: CASGRIDGLATEAFF
clone_size: .; v_call: TRBV12-3/TRBV12-4; d_call: .; j_call: TRBJ1-5; cdr3_nt: TGTGCCAGCAGTGAAACCTTGGCTCCTGGGAACAGGAGGAATCAGCCCCAGCATTTT; cdr3_aa: CASSETLAPGNRRNQPQHF
clone_size: few; v_call: TRBV7-2; d_call: .; j_call: TRBJ1-6; cdr3_nt: TGTGCCAGCAGCCTGCTTGGGAGGGTAGAGTCACCCCTCCACTTT; cdr3_aa: CASSLLGRVESPLHF
clone_size: many; v_call: TRBV5-1; d_call: TRBD1; j_call: TRBJ1-5; cdr3_nt: TGCGCCAGCAGCTTAAGGACAGGGGATCAGCCCCAGCATTTT; cdr3_aa: CASSLRTGDQPQHF
clone_size: many; v_call: TRBV11-2; d_call: TRBD1; j_call: TRBJ2-7; cdr3_nt: TGTGCCAGCAGCCGGGACAGGGGCTACGAGCAGTACTTC; cdr3_aa: CASSRDRGYEQYF
clone_size: few; v_call: TRBV12-3/TRBV12-4; d_call: TRBD2; j_call: TRBJ2-7; cdr3_nt: TGTGCCAGCAAACGGACTAGCGGGAGCTACGAGCAGTACTTC; cdr3_aa: CASKRTSGSYEQYF
clone_size: many; v_call: TRBV20-1; d_call: .; j_call: TRBJ2-7; cdr3_nt: TGCAGTGCTAGAGAGGGAGGTTACGAGCAGTACTTC; cdr3_aa: CSAREGGYEQYF
clone_size: .; v_call: TRBV5-4; d_call: TRBD1; j_call: TRBJ2-6; cdr3_nt: TGTGCCAGCAGCTCCGGGGACAGCCTATCGTCTGGAACCAACGTCCTGACTTTC; cdr3_aa: CASSSGDSLSSGTNVLTF
clone_size: many; v_call: TRBV5-1; d_call: .; j_call: TRBJ2-1; cdr3_nt: TGCGCCAGCAGCGGAACAGGGAATGAGCAGTTCTTC; cdr3_aa: CASSGTGNEQFF
clone_size: many; v_call: TRBV15; d_call: TRBD2; j_call: TRBJ2-7; cdr3_nt: TGTGCCACCGAACGGGGACTAGCGGGAGGCGGTGAGCAGTACTTC; cdr3_aa: CATERGLAGGGEQYF
clone_size: few; v_call: TRBV10-1; d_call: TRBD1; j_call: TRBJ2-1; cdr3_nt: TGCGCCAGCAGTGAGGGACAGGGGGCCTACAATGAGCAGTTCTTC; cdr3_aa: CASSEGQGAYNEQFF
clone_size: .; v_call: TRBV12-3/TRBV12-4; d_call: TRBD2; j_call: TRBJ2-1; cdr3_nt: TGTGCCAGCAGTTTGGCTAGCGGGAGTCGTGTCTTC; cdr3_aa: CASSLASGSRVF
clone_size: many; v_call: TRBV20-1; d_call: .; j_call: TRBJ1-2; cdr3_nt: TGCAGTGCTTTATACCCTCGACATGTTAACTATGGCTACACCTTC; cdr3_aa: CSALYPRHVNYGYTF
clone_size: .; v_call: TRBV7-2; d_call: TRBD1; j_call: TRBJ1-4; cdr3_nt: TGTGCCAGCAGCCAGTCCAAGGCGACAGGGATCCTCTATGAAAAACTGTTTTTT; cdr3_aa: CASSQSKATGILYEKLFF
clone_size: .; v_call: TRBV9; d_call: .; j_call: TRBJ2-5; cdr3_nt: TGTGCCAGCAGCGTAGGATGGGTTTTAGAGACCCAGTACTTC; cdr3_aa: CASSVGWVLETQYF
clone_size: many; v_call: TRBV7-9; d_call: TRBD2; j_call: TRBJ2-7; cdr3_nt: TGTGCCAGCAGTCGACTAGCGGGCGCTACCTACGAGCAGTACTTC; cdr3_aa: CASSRLAGATYEQYF
clone_size: many; v_call: TRBV5-1; d_call: .; j_call: TRBJ1-2; cdr3_nt: TGCGCCAGCAGCTCCTCACCACGACTTGGCTACACCTTC; cdr3_aa: CASSSSPRLGYTF
clone_size: many; v_call: TRBV20-1; d_call: TRBD1; j_call: TRBJ2-3; cdr3_nt: TGCAGTGCTAATATGAGGGGGCGCACAGATACGCAGTATTTT; cdr3_aa: CSANMRGRTDTQYF
clone_size: many; v_call: TRBV9; d_call: .; j_call: TRBJ1-2; cdr3_nt: TGTGCCAGCAGCGTAGGGCAGGGCCACTATGGCTACACCTTC; cdr3_aa: CASSVGQGHYGYTF
clone_size: many; v_call: TRBV5-6; d_call: .; j_call: TRBJ2-7; cdr3_nt: TGTGCCAGCAGCTCTTACAGTAGGGGCTCCTACGAGCAGTACTTC; cdr3_aa: CASSSYSRGSYEQYF
clone_size: many; v_call: TRBV9; d_call: .; j_call: TRBJ1-1; cdr3_nt: TGTGCCAGCAGCGTAGGAAGTTTCACTGAAGCTTTCTTT; cdr3_aa: CASSVGSFTEAFF
clone_size: many; v_call: TRBV10-3; d_call: TRBD1; j_call: TRBJ2-7; cdr3_nt: TGTGCCATCAGTGAGTCGAAAGGAACAGGGGGAGACGAGCAGTACTTC; cdr3_aa: CAISESKGTGGDEQYF
clone_size: many; v_call: TRBV6-1; d_call: TRBD2; j_call: TRBJ2-1; cdr3_nt: TGTGCCAGTGGGGAAGGGGCTAGCGGGAATCCCTACAATGAGCAGTTCTTC; cdr3_aa: CASGEGASGNPYNEQFF
clone_size: few; v_call: TRBV3-1; d_call: TRBD2; j_call: TRBJ2-1; cdr3_nt: TGTGCCAGCAGCCAAGATGGGCCCCTAGCGGGAGGCCCAAATGAGCAGTTCTTC; cdr3_aa: CASSQDGPLAGGPNEQFF
clone_size: many; v_call: TRBV2; d_call: .; j_call: TRBJ1-4; cdr3_nt: TGTGCCAGCAGTGATTGGACAGCGAAAGAAAAACTGTTTTTT; cdr3_aa: CASSDWTAKEKLFF
clone_size: many; v_call: TRBV7-2; d_call: .; j_call: TRBJ1-4; cdr3_nt: TGTGCCAGCAGCCCTCGACGGACCCTTGATGAAAAACTGTTTTTT; cdr3_aa: CASSPRRTLDEKLFF
clone_size: .; v_call: TRBV28; d_call: .; j_call: TRBJ2-7; cdr3_nt: TGTGCCAGCAGTTCTCCCCCGGACAGCAGAACCTACGAGCAGTACTTC; cdr3_aa: CASSSPPDSRTYEQYF
clone_size: many; v_call: TRBV12-3/TRBV12-4; d_call: .; j_call: TRBJ2-3; cdr3_nt: TGTGCCAGCAGTTCACTAGGGGGCACAGATACGCAGTATTTT; cdr3_aa: CASSSLGGTDTQYF
clone_size: .; v_call: TRBV13; d_call: TRBD2; j_call: TRBJ2-7; cdr3_nt: TGTGCCAGCAGCATAGCGGGGATAACCTACGAGCAGTACTTC; cdr3_aa: CASSIAGITYEQYF
clone_size: many; v_call: TRBV7-3; d_call: TRBD1; j_call: TRBJ1-1; cdr3_nt: TGTGCCAGCAGCCAGGATACCGACAGGGGCATATCTGAAGCTTTCTTT; cdr3_aa: CASSQDTDRGISEAFF
clone_size: few; v_call: TRBV9; d_call: .; j_call: TRBJ1-5; cdr3_nt: TGTGCCAGCAGCCCCGGGACAAGTCGCAATCAGCCCCAGCATTTT; cdr3_aa: CASSPGTSRNQPQHF
clone_size: .; v_call: TRBV6-9; d_call: TRBD2; j_call: TRBJ2-7; cdr3_nt: TGTGCCAGCAGTTACAAGCGGGAGACCTACGAGCAGTACTTC; cdr3_aa: CASSYKRETYEQYF
clone_size: many; v_call: TRBV27; d_call: .; j_call: TRBJ2-2; cdr3_nt: TGTGCCAGCAGGGTATACGCGATGGGCACCGGGGAGCTGTTTTTT; cdr3_aa: CASRVYAMGTGELFF
clone_size: few; v_call: TRBV5-6; d_call: TRBD1; j_call: TRBJ2-2; cdr3_nt: TGTGCCAGCAGCTGGGACAGTGCGAACACCGGGGAGCTGTTTTTT; cdr3_aa: CASSWDSANTGELFF
clone_size: many; v_call: TRBV3-1; d_call: .; j_call: TRBJ1-1; cdr3_nt: TGTGCCAGCAGCCGTTTTGGAACTGAAGCTTTCTTT; cdr3_aa: CASSRFGTEAFF
clone_size: .; v_call: TRBV4-3; d_call: TRBD1; j_call: TRBJ1-4; cdr3_nt: TGCGCCAGCAGCTCCTCGGACAGGGGGCTTGGGGAAAAACTGTTTTTT; cdr3_aa: CASSSSDRGLGEKLFF
clone_size: many; v_call: TRBV19; d_call: TRBD1; j_call: TRBJ2-7; cdr3_nt: TGTGCCAGTAGTAAGGAGACAGGGGGAAGGTACGAGCAGTACTTC; cdr3_aa: CASSKETGGRYEQYF
clone_size: many; v_call: TRBV24-1; d_call: TRBD1; j_call: TRBJ1-6; cdr3_nt: TGTGCCACCAGTGAGATCCCAGGGGGTACGGTGATCTATTCACCCCTCCACTTT; cdr3_aa: CATSEIPGGTVIYSPLHF
clone_size: many; v_call: TRBV20-1; d_call: .; j_call: TRBJ2-1; cdr3_nt: TGCAGTGCTAGTCTGGTTGAGCAGTTCTTC; cdr3_aa: CSASLVEQFF
clone_size: many; v_call: TRBV20-1; d_call: TRBD2; j_call: TRBJ2-1; cdr3_nt: TGCAGTGCTAGAGATCCGACTAGCGGGAGGATGAATGAGCAGTTCTTC; cdr3_aa: CSARDPTSGRMNEQFF
clone_size: .; v_call: TRBV7-9; d_call: TRBD1; j_call: TRBJ2-7; cdr3_nt: TGTGCCAGCAGCGAGGGGGGAGTTGGGACAGGGGTCTGGTACGAGCAGTACTTC; cdr3_aa: CASSEGGVGTGVWYEQYF
clone_size: .; v_call: TRBV18; d_call: TRBD1; j_call: TRBJ2-1; cdr3_nt: TGTGTCAGCTCACGGCGGGACAGGGACAATGAGCAGTTCTTC; cdr3_aa: CVSSRRDRDNEQFF
clone_size: many; v_call: TRBV2; d_call: TRBD1; j_call: TRBJ1-2; cdr3_nt: TGTGCCAGCAGTGAGACAGGGAGCTATGGCTACACCTTC; cdr3_aa: CASSETGSYGYTF
clone_size: .; v_call: TRBV10-2; d_call: TRBD2; j_call: TRBJ2-1; cdr3_nt: TGCGCCAGCAGATCAAGCGGGAGCTCCTACAATGAGCAGTTCTTC; cdr3_aa: CASRSSGSSYNEQFF
clone_size: many; v_call: TRBV6-2/TRBV6-3; d_call: .; j_call: TRBJ1-1; cdr3_nt: TGTGCCAGCAGTGTAAGAAGGGGCGAAGCTTTCTTT; cdr3_aa: CASSVRRGEAFF
clone_size: many; v_call: TRBV7-9; d_call: TRBD1; j_call: TRBJ2-5; cdr3_nt: TGTGCCAGCAGCCATCCCCGGACAGGGGGGAACCAAGAGACCCAGTACTTC; cdr3_aa: CASSHPRTGGNQETQYF
clone_size: few; v_call: TRBV7-9; d_call: TRBD1; j_call: TRBJ1-1; cdr3_nt: TGTGCCAGCAGCCCAGGACAGGGCCAGGGGACTGAAGCTTTCTTT; cdr3_aa: CASSPGQGQGTEAFF
clone_size: many; v_call: TRBV5-4; d_call: .; j_call: TRBJ2-3; cdr3_nt: TGTGCCAGCAGCCCCGTACGGGCAGATACGCAGTATTTT; cdr3_aa: CASSPVRADTQYF
clone_size: .; v_call: TRBV4-1; d_call: .; j_call: TRBJ2-2; cdr3_nt: TGCGCCAGCAGCCATAAGGGCACCGGGGAGCTGTTTTTT; cdr3_aa: CASSHKGTGELFF
clone_size: few; v_call: TRBV12-3/TRBV12-4; d_call: TRBD1; j_call: TRBJ1-2; cdr3_nt: TGTGCCAGCAGCCCGGGGACCGGGACAGGGGTTGGCTACACCTTC; cdr3_aa: CASSPGTGTGVGYTF
clone_size: .; v_call: TRBV30; d_call: TRBD2; j_call: TRBJ2-5; cdr3_nt: TGTGCCTGGAGTCCAAACTCAGGACTAGCGGGGGGGGGAGAGACCCAGTACTTC; cdr3_aa: CAWSPNSGLAGGGETQYF
clone_size: many; v_call: TRBV28; d_call: .; j_call: TRBJ1-5; cdr3_nt: TGTGCCAGCAGTTCGACAGCAGATAGCAATCAGCCCCAGCATTTT; cdr3_aa: CASSSTADSNQPQHF